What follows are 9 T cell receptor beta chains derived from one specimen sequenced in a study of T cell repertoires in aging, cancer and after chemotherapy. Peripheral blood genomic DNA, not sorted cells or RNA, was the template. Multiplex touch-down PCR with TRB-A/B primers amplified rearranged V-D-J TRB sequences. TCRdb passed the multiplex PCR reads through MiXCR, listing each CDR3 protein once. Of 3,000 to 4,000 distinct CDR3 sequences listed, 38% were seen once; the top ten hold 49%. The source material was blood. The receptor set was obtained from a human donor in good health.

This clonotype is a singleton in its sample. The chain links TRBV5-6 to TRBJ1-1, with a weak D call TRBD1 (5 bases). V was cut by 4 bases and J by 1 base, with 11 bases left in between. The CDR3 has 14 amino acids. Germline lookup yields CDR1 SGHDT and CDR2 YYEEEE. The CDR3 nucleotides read TGTGCCAGCAGCGCCACTGGACAGAACACTGAAGCTTTCTTT. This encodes CASSATGQNTEAFF.

CDR3 in amino acids: CATSLRGGGYTF. Here the CDR3 DNA reads TGTGCCACCAGCCTCCGTGGGGGGGGCTACACCTTC. The chain couples TRBV15 to TRBJ1-2; tentatively, D is TRBD1 (5 bases). The V end lost 5 bases, the J end lost 8 bases, and 12 bases lay between the germline ends. This CDR3 comprises 12 residues. Germline-derived CDR1 and CDR2 are LNHNV and YYDKDF (reference sequence).

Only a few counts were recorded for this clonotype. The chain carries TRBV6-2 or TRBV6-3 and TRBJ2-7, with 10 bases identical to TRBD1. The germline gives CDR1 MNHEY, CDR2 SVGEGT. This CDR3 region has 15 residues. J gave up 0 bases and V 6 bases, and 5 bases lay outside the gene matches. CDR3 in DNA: TGTGCCAGCAGGGTGGACAGGGGGGGCTCCTACGAGCAGTACGTC. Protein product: CASRVDRGGSYEQYV.

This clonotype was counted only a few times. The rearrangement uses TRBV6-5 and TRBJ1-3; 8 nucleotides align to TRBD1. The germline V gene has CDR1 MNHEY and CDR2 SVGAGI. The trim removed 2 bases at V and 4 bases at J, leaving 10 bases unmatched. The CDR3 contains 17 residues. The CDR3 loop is CASSYVGQGRRGNTIYF. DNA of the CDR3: TGTGCCAGCAGTTACGTCGGACAGGGTCGGCGAGGAAACACCATATATTTT.

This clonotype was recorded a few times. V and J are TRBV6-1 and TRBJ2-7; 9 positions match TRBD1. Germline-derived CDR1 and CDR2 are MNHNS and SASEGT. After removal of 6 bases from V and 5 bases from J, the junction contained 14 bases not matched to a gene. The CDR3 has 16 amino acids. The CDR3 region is CASRAPGQGSFDEQYF. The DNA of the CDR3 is TGTGCCAGCAGAGCGCCCGGACAGGGGAGTTTTGACGAGCAGTACTTC.

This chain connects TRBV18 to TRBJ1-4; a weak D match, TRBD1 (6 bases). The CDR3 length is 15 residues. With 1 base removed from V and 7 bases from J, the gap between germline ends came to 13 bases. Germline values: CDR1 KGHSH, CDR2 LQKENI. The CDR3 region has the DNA TGTGCCAGCTCACCACAGGGGGGGGCAGGTGAAAAACTGTTTTTT. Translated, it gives CASSPQGGAGEKLFF.

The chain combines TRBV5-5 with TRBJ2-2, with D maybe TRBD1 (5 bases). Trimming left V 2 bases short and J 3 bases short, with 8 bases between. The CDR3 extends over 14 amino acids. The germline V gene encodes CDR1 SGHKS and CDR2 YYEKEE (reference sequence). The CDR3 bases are TGTGCCAGCAGCTTCAGGGTTGACACCGGGGAGCTGTTTTTT. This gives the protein CASSFRVDTGELFF. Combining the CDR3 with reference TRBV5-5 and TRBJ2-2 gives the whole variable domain DAGVTQSPTHLIKTRGQQVTLRCSPISGHKSVSWYQQVLGQGPQFIFQYYEKEERGRGNFPDRFSARQFPNYSSELNVNALLLGDSALYLCASSFRVDTGELFFGEGSRLTVL.

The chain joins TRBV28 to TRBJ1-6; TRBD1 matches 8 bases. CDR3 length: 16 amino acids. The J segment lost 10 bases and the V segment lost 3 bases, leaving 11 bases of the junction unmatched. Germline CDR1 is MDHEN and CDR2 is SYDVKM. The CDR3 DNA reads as TGTGCCAGCAGTTTGGGGGGACAGGCGCCCGGCTCACCCCTCCACTTT. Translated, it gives CASSLGGQAPGSPLHF.

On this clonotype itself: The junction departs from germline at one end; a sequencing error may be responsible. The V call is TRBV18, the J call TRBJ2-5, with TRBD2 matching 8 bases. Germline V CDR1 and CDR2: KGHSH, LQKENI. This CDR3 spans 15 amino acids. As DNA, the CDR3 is TGTACCAGCTCACAGAGCATAGCGGGGCAAGAGACCCAGTACTTC. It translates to CTSSQSIAGQETQYF.